This TCR beta chain was documented in a study of CD8+ T cells in alopecia areata (dated by TCRdb to 2017 to 2018). Some background on the complete study: Treated patients were enrolled in an open-label pilot trial of oral tofacitinib at 5 to 10 mg twice daily for moderate-to-severe alopecia areata. Disease severity in treated patients was measured with the SALT score, which quantifies the percentage of affected scalp surface area. RNA came from the PAXgene miRNA kit for fixed scalp, the miRNeasy kit for PBMCs, and the RNeasy kit for mouse skin. Scalp clonality was compared among normal scalp (n=4), patchy alopecia areata scalp (n=8), and alopecia totalis/universalis scalp (n=8). High-throughput TCRbeta sequencing was used to examine T cell clonal expansion in alopecia areata in both the C3H/HeJ mouse model and human patients. immunoSEQ multiplex PCR using 35 Vbeta forward primers and 13 Jbeta reverse primers was used to amplify TCRbeta CDR3 regions. Scalp tissue and sorted CD4+ and CD8+ peripheral blood T cells from patchy and totalis/universalis alopecia areata patients and from healthy controls were covered by human TCRbeta sequencing. Patients received tofacitinib for 6 to 18 months and were then followed off drug for 6 months to check for delayed response and recurrence. Patients on tofacitinib were biopsied at baseline and after 4 and 24 weeks of treatment, and several of the patients also had a later scalp biopsy. What the research found in general, with its limitations: TCR sequences shared between patients were less clear than in mice, possibly partly because of HLA diversity in the patient population. Resident alphabeta T cells in normal human skin are also sequenced, complicating scalp TCR repertoire analysis, unlike mouse skin dominated by gammadelta T cells. Compared with normal scalp, lesional scalp had higher clonality and more expanded CD8+ clones, particularly in alopecia totalis/universalis, a pattern that suggests antigenic drive. Because the treated cohort was small and had just a single nonresponder, larger studies are needed to establish links between baseline CD8+ expansion and response. Many expanded lesional clones persisted in scalp and blood during tofacitinib treatment, which may partly explain relapse after stopping treatment. Tofacitinib significantly decreased scalp clonality and the number of expanded CD8+ clones among the top 100 scalp clones.

Including the terminal cysteine and phenylalanine, the CDR3 comprises 14 residues. The entry retains the CDR3 DNA only, 42 bases that are in frame from base 1. The germline V gene encodes CDR1 MRHNA and CDR2 SNTAGT. The V end loses 0 bases and the J end loses 6 bases, and a stretch of 8 bases separates them. The library was made by the immunoSEQ multiplex PCR assay. For TCR sequencing, RNA was extracted from every sample and reverse transcribed into cDNA to serve as template. SuperScript III was used for first-strand cDNA synthesis, primed with a 2:1 mix of oligo-dT and random hexamers. A synthetic immune receptor repertoire was used to gauge amplification bias, and whatever bias remained was removed computationally. In the paper's pipeline: Raw reads were preprocessed for error removal, and CDR3 was defined according to IMGT conventions as running from the conserved cysteine to phenylalanine. Clonality was computed as 1 minus the Shannon entropy, with the entropy normalized by log2 of the number of productive unique TCRs. Whether scalp clones were CD4 or CD8 was inferred by matching scalp TCRbeta sequences against CD4 and CD8 repertoires sorted from blood. TCRdb took over this immuneACCESS table, retaining in-frame rearrangements with V and J assigned. Such tables are incomplete; in checked studies, under half of the missing clones stem from an unresolved V gene, and the remainder is unexplained. For V, J and clone size, that table is used; D and trimming come from the DNA. The sample table holds about 150,000 clones, of which nearly 55% were seen once. The ten top clones hold roughly 15% of the sample.

In the paper's terms, the time point label means: less than five weeks on oral tofacitinib. The meaning of the sample's treatment or condition label: oral pan-JAK inhibitor, 5-10 mg twice daily. Lesional scalp punch biopsies and peripheral blood were collected from alopecia areata patients. After PBMCs were isolated by density centrifugation and stained for CD3, CD4 and CD8, a FACSAria was used to sort CD4+ and CD8+ T cells. Ten or more counts support this clone. The target of this receptor is not known. No base quality information exists; no much larger clone differs at one position. Sequencing was performed on CD8+ T cells sorted from blood, taken at week 4, from a patient treated with tofacitinib. This TCR was recovered from a human donor with alopecia areata. Here the chain combines TRBV6-4 and TRBJ2-2; a tentative D call is TRBD2 (5 bases match). Here the CDR3 is given as CASSDSRDPGELFF. The nucleotide sequence reads TGTGCCAGCAGTGACTCGAGGGATCCCGGGGAGCTGTTTTTT.